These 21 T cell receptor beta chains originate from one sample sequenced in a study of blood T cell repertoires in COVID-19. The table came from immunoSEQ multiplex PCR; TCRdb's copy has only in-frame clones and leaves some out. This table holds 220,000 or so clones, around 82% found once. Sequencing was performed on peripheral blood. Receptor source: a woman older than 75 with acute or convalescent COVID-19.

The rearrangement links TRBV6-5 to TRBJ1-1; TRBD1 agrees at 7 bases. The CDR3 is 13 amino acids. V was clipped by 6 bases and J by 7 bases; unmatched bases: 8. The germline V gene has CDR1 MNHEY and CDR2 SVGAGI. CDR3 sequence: CASRESGTDEAFF. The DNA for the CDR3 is TGTGCCAGCAGGGAGTCCGGGACAGATGAAGCTTTCTTT.

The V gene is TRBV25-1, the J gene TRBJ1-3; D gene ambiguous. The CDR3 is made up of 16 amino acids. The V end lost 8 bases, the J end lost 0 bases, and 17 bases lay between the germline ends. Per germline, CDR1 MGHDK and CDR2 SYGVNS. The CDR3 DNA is TGTGCCAGCGGAGAACTCGGGTTCCTCTCTGGAAACACCATATATTTT. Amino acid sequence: CASGELGFLSGNTIYF.

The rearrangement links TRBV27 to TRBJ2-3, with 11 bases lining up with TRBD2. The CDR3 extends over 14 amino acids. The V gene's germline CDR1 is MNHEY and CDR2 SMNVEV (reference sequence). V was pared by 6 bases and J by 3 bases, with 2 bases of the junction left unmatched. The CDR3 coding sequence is TGTGCCAGCAGGGCTAGCGGGGGGACAGATACGCAGTATTTT. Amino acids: CASRASGGTDTQYF.

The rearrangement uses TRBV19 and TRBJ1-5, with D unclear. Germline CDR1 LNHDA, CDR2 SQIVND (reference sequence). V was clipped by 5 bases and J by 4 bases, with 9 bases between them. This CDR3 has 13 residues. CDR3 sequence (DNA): TGTGCCAGTAGTTTCACAGAAAATCAGCCCCAGCATTTT. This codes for CASSFTENQPQHF.

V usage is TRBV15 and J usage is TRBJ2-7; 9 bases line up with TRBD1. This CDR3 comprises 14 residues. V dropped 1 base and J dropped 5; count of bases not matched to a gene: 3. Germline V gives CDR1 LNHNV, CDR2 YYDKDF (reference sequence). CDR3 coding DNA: TGTGCCACCAGCAGAGGGGACAGGGCTCACGAGCAGTACTTC. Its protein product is CATSRGDRAHEQYF.

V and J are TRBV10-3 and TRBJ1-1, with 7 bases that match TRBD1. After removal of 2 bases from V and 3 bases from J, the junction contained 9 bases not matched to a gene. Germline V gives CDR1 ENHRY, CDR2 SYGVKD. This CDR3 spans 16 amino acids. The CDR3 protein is CAISEGRQGFHTEAFF. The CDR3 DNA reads TGTGCCATCAGTGAGGGTAGACAGGGTTTTCACACTGAAGCTTTCTTT.

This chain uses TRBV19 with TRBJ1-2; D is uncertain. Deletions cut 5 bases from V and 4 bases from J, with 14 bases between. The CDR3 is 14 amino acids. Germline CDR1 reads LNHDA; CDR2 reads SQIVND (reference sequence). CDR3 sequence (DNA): TGTGCCAGTAGTGACACGTTGCTGAGCTATGGCTACACCTTC. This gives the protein CASSDTLLSYGYTF.

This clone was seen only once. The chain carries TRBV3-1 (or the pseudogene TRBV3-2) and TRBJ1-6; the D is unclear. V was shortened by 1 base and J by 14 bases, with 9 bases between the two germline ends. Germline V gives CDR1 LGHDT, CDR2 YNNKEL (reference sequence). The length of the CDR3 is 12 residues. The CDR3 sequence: CASSQVGGALHF. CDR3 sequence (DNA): TGTGCCAGCAGCCAAGTAGGCGGGGCCCTCCACTTT.

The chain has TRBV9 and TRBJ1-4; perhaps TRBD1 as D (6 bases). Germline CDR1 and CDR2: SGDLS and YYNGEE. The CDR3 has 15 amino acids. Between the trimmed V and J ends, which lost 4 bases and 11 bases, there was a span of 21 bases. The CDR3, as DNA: TGTGCCAGCAGCCCCCGGACAGCCCCGGGGACCAAACTGTTTTTT. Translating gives CASSPRTAPGTKLFF.

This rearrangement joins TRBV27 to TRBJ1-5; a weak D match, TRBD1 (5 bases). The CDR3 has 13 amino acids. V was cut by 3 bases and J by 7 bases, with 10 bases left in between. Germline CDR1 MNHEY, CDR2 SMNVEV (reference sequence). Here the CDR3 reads CASSLQGGQPQHF. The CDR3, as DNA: TGTGCCAGCAGTTTGCAGGGCGGCCAGCCCCAGCATTTT.

For the CDR3, the DNA is TGCGCCAGCAGCTTGGCAGGTGCTGGCTATGAGCAGTTCTTC. Translated: CASSLAGAGYEQFF. The V gene is TRBV5-1, the J gene TRBJ2-1; D unclear. CDR1 is SGHRS and CDR2 is YFSETQ in the germline V gene. The ends were cut back, 0 bases at V and 8 bases at J, with 12 bases in the middle. This CDR3 has 14 amino acids.

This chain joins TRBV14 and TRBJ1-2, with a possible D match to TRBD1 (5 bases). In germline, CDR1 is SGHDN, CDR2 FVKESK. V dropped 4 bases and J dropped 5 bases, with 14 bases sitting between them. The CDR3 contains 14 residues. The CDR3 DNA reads TGTGCCAGCAGCCGCGGAAGGCAGGGATATGGCTACACCTTC. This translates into CASSRGRQGYGYTF.

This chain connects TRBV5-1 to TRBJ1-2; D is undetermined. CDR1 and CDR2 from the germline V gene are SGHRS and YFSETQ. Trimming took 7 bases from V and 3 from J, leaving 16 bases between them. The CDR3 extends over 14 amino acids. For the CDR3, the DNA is TGCGCCAGCGCGTCCTCCCAGGTGGACTATGGCTACACCTTC. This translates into CASASSQVDYGYTF.

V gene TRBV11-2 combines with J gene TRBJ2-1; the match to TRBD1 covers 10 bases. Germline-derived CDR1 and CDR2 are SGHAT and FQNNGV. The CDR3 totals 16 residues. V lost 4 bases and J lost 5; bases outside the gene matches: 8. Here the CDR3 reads CASSSGQGSGNNEQFF. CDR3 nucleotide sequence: TGTGCCAGCAGCTCGGGACAGGGGTCGGGTAACAATGAGCAGTTCTTC.

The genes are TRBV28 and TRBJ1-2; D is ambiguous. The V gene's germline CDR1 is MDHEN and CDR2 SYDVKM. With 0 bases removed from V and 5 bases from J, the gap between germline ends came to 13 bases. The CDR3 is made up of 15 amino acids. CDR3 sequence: CASSLWTEDLYGYTF. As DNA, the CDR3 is TGTGCCAGCAGTTTATGGACGGAGGATTTATATGGCTACACCTTC.

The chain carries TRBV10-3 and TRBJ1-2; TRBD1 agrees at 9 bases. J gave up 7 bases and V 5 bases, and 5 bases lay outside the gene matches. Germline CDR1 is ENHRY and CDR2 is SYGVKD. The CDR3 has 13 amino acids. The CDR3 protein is CAISTDRGGGYTF. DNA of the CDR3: TGTGCCATCAGTACCGACAGGGGGGGTGGCTACACCTTC.

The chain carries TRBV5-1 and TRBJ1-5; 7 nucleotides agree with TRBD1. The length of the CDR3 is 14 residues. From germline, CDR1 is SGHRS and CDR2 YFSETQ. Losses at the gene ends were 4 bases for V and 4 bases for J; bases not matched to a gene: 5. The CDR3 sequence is CASSEGQQNQPQHF. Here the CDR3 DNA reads TGCGCCAGCAGCGAGGGACAGCAGAATCAGCCCCAGCATTTT.

This chain's CDR3 is CASSVGPGFNTGELFF. The CDR3 DNA reads as TGTGCCAGCAGCGTAGGACCGGGGTTCAACACCGGGGAGCTGTTTTTT. The rearrangement joins TRBV9 to TRBJ2-2; D is perhaps TRBD2 (5 bases). The germline V and J ends were trimmed by 0 bases and 2 bases, with 11 bases remaining between them. CDR1 and CDR2 from the germline V gene are SGDLS and YYNGEE. This CDR3 spans 16 amino acids.

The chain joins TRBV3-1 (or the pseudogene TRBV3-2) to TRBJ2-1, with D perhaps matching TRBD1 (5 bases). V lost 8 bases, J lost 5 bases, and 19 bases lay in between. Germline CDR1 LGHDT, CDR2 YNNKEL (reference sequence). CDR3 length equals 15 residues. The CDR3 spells CASHRPPESDNEQFF. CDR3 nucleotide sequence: TGTGCCAGCCACAGGCCTCCGGAAAGCGACAATGAGCAGTTCTTC.

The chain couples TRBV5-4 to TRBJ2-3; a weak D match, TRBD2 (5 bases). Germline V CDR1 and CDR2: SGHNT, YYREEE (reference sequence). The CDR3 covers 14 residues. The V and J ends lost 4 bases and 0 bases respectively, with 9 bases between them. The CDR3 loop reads CASSTTTSTDTQYF. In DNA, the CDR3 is TGTGCCAGCAGCACGACTACTAGCACAGATACGCAGTATTTT.

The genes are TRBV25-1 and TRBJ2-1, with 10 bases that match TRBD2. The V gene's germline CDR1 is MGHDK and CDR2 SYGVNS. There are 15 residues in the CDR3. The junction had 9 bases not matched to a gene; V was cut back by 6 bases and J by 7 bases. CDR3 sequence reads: CASRAGLARGNEQFF. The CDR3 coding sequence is TGTGCCAGCAGAGCGGGACTAGCGAGGGGGAATGAGCAGTTCTTC.